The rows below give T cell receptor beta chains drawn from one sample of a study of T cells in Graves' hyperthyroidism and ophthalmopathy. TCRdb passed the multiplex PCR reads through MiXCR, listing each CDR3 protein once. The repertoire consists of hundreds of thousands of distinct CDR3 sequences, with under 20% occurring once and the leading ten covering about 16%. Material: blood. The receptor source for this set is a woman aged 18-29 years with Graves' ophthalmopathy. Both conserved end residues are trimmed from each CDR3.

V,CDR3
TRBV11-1,ASSLGTSAYYNEQF
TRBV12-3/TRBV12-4,ASSSDSPTDTQY
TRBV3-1,ASSQSGGRTEAF
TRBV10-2,ASRPSGFSYEQY
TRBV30,AWSVDRGHQPQH
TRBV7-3,ASSLSGGKSEKLF
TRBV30,AADRLAKNIQY
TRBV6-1,ASSEGQAINTGELF
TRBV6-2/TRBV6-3,ASSSNSGSLYNEQF
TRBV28,AGTGEITGELF
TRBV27,ASSRGLAASYEQY
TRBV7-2,ASSLGVSGTDTQY
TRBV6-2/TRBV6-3,ASSAQGLEAF
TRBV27,ASSVRGGELF
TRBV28,ASSKNRLAGELNTQY
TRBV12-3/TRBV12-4,ASSFFREDTQY
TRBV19,ASKNRAGNTEAF
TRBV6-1,ASRPSGRLGHEQY
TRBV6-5,ASSYVLALVNEQF
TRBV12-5,ASGFSGAGYEAF
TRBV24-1,ATSDYRANYGYT
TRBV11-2,ASSSNRAGELF
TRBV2,ASSSRGGGMNEQF
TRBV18,ASSNPGQGITEAF
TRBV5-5,ASSLVAGNTEAF
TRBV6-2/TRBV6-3,ASSYSPSASGPHNEQF
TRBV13,ASSYPSSTDTQY
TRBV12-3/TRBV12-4,ASSAGQANSPLH
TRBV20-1,SAPRHGTGVGYT
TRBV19,ASSPGTADHARGLGGYT
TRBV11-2,ASSPDSGGALEQY
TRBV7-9,ASSLRNLQGARYEQY
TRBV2,ASEEGTSASYEQY
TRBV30,AWAETGGWNYGYT
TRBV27,ASSLPLSGGRGEQF
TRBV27,ASSLSGTGLYSNQPQH
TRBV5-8,ASSYREGFADTQY
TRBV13,ASSLDSLSGGGSSYEQY
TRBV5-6,ASSSPTAAYPSTDTQY
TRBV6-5,ASSYLPGPYSPLH
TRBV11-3,ASSLGVLAGRSTDTQY